This T cell receptor (beta chain) was observed in a study of human T cells and chemical hapten exposure (dated by TCRdb to the early 2020s). Concerning the study at large: Libraries were pooled for sequencing, and per-sample TCR yields varied mainly because of small differences in library volumes within the pool. In alopecia patients, the study followed how the peripheral blood TCR repertoire changed in vivo over primary and secondary sensitization to diphenylcyclopropenone (DPC), a hapten. What the research found in general, with its limitations: The number of TCRs above 1 in 1000 frequency did not change with DPC sensitization; there was no evidence of global repertoire structure alterations. After repeated subsampling, changes were observed in the strength of the expansion versus patch-test correlation and in the threshold at which the correlation became significant.

This clonotype was counted at least ten times. The target of this receptor is not known. No qualities accompany the bases; no much larger clone lies one base away. Library preparation attached unique molecular identifiers to individual cDNA molecules for quantitative, reproducible TCR counting. Each blood RNA sample was used to sequence both TCR alpha and TCR beta chains. Turning to the authors' computational methods: The median number of TCRs per sample was 90,000 to 100,000, ranging from roughly 23,224 to 690,600. V, J and CDR3 annotation of the TCR reads was performed with the Decombinator software suite. Every sample was subsampled to the same number of TCRs (28,000) for the PS versus PT1 abundance plots. Expanded TCRs were defined as absent before sensitization and observed at least eight times at the 2-week time point. TCRdb applied fastp at Q25 and MiXCR to the public reads, then kept only in-frame beta chains. Identical CDR3 proteins give one entry, which carries the most common genes and DNA. The V and J calls come from TCRdb's annotation, not from the publication. This sample is represented by about 120,000 distinct CDR3 sequences; less than 10% of them were singletons. The ten largest clones capture approximately 1.5% of the sample.

Total RNA was extracted from unfractionated whole blood collected in Tempus Blood RNA tubes. Four or five healthy volunteers acted as controls for TCR sequencing and had blood drawn at day 0, 2 weeks and 6 weeks. Sample: whole blood. The receptor comes from a human donor in good health. Some clones in this sample may be carry-over from other donors' samples. Donor details come from another sample of the same person, matched by shared clones.

At the DNA level, the sequence is TGTGCCAGCAGCCGAAACCCGGGACAGGGTTGGGGAAACACTGAAGCTTTCTTT. It translates to CASSRNPGQGWGNTEAFF. In this chain, TRBV3-1 is recombined with TRBJ1-1, with 9 bases aligning to TRBD1. Including the terminal cysteine and phenylalanine, the CDR3 comprises 18 residues. Only the CDR3 region is kept as DNA, spanning 54 bases read in frame from base 1. Taken from the germline V gene (reference sequence), the CDR1 and CDR2 loops are LGHDT and YNNKEL. V is cut back by 4 bases and J by 2 bases, with 14 bases in the junction unmatched.